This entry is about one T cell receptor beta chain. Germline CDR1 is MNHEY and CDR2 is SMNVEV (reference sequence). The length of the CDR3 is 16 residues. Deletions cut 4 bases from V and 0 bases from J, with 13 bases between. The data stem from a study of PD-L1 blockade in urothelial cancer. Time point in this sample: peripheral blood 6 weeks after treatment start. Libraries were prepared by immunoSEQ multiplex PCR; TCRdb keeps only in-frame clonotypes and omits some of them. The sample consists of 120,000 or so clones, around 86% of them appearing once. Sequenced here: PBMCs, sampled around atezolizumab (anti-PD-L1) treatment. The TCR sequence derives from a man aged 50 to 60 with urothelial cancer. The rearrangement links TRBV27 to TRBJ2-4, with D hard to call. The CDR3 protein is CASSYLQSLAKNIQYF. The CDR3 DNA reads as TGTGCCAGCAGTTACTTACAGTCACTAGCCAAAAACATTCAGTACTTC.